These T cell receptor beta chains were read from a single sample in a study of T cells in tuberculosis. Sequencing was performed with immunoSEQ multiplex PCR; in TCRdb, only in-frame clones are kept and a portion is missing. This repertoire shows tens of thousands of clones, around 90% found once; its top ten account for 7.7%. Sequenced input: PBMCs. These receptors came from a donor aged 10-29 years with latent tuberculosis or without tuberculosis infection. Some clones in this sample may be carry-over from other donors' samples. Both conserved end residues are trimmed from each CDR3. A D gene is named only where the DNA matches it firmly.

d_call v_call cdr3_aa
. TRBV5-6 ASSLGVGNTEAF
TRBD1 TRBV4-2 ASSQSSQGANWYEQY
. TRBV25-1 ATRTEGNEQF
. TRBV14 ASSQLGRGPGANVLT
TRBD1 TRBV5-5 ASSLYRDRGTEQY
. TRBV7-8 ASSLARVKGFLN
TRBD2 TRBV7-8 ASSARGGSSYEQY
. TRBV4-1 ASSQAVIAATETQY
TRBD1 TRBV27 ASRIRGHQSYEQY
. TRBV7-2 ASSLSPPVILSDTQY
TRBD1 TRBV5-1 ASSLDPPTGGETQY
. TRBV10-1 ASSPPHTPRPQH
. TRBV7-2 ASSFTGTPTNEQY
. TRBV15 ATSRDVAGANVLT
TRBD2 TRBV4-1 ASSHPPTSGNYEQY
TRBD2 TRBV6-6 ASMSGGMNTGELF
. TRBV4-1 ASSPRAGAPYNEQF
TRBD2 TRBV5-1 ASCPLAGVKETQY
TRBD1 TRBV28 ASSLAVLGQGYYEQY